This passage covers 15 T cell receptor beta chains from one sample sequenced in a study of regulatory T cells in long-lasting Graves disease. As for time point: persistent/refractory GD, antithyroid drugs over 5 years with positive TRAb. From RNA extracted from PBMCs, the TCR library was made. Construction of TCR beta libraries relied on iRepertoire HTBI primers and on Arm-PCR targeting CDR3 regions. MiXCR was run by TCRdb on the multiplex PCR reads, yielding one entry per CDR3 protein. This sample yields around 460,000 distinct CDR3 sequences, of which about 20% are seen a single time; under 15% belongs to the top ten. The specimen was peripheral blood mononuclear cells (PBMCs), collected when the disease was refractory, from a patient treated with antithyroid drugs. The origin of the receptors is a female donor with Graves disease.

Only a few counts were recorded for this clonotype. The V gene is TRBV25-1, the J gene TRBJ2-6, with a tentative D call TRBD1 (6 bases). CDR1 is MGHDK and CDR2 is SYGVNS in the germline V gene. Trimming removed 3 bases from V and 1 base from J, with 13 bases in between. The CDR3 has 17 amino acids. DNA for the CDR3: TGTGCCAGCAGTGATGGCAGGGGCTTTTCTGGGGCCAACGTCCTGACTTTC. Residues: CASSDGRGFSGANVLTF.

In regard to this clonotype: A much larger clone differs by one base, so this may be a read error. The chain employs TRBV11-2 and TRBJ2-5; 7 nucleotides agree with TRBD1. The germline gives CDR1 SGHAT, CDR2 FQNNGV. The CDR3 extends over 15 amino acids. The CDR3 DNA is TGTGCCAGCAACGAGGGGGCCCCCGAGGTGGAGACCCGGTACTTC. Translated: CASNEGAPEVETRYF.

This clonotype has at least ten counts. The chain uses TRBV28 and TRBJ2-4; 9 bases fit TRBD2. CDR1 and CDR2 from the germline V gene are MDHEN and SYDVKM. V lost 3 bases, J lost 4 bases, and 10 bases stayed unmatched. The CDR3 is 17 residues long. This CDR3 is CASSLGGLAPAKNIQYF. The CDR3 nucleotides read TGTGCCAGCAGTTTGGGTGGACTAGCGCCCGCAAAAAACATTCAGTACTTC.

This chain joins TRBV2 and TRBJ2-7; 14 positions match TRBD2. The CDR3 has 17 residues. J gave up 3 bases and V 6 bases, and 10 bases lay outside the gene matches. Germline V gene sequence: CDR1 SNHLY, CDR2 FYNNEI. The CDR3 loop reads CASRETSGGGSLYEQYF. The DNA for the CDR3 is TGTGCCAGCAGAGAGACTAGCGGGGGGGGATCACTCTACGAGCAGTACTTC.

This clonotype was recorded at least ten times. The CDR3 reads CSVSGQEFTEAFF. The DNA of the CDR3 is TGCAGCGTTAGTGGACAGGAGTTCACTGAAGCTTTCTTT. The chain is built from TRBV29-1 and TRBJ1-1, with 7 bases matching TRBD1. Germline lookup yields CDR1 SQVTM and CDR2 ANQGSEA. Trimming at V came to 5 bases and at J to 4 bases, leaving 7 bases not matched to a gene. The CDR3 totals 13 residues.

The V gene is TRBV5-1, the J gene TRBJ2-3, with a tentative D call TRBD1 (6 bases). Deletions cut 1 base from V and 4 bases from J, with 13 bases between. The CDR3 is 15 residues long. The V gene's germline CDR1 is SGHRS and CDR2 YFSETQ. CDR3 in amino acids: CASSLYQGQADTQYF. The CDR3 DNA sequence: TGCGCCAGCAGCTTGTACCAGGGGCAGGCAGATACGCAGTATTTT.

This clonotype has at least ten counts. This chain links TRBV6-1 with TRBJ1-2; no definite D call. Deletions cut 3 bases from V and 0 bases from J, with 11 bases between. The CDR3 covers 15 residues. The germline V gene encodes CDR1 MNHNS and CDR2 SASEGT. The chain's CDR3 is CASSDTIQTNYGYTF. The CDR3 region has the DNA TGTGCCAGCAGTGATACCATTCAAACTAACTATGGCTACACCTTC.

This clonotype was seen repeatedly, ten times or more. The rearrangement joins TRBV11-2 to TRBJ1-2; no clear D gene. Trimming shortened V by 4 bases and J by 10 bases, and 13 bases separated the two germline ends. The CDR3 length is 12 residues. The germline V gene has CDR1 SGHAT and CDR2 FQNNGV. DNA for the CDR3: TGTGCCAGCAGCTCAATGGGCGTAGACTACACCTTC. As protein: CASSSMGVDYTF.

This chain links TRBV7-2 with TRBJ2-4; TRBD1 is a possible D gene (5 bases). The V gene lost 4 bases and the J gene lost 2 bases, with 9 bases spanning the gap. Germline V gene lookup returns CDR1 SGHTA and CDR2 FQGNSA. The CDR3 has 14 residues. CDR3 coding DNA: TGTGCCAGCAGCTCCAGGGTTTCCAAAAACATTCAGTACTTC. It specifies CASSSRVSKNIQYF. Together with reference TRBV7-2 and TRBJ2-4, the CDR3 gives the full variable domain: GAGVSQSPSNKVTEKGKDVELRCDPISGHTALYWYRQSLGQGLEFLIYFQGNSAPDKSGLPSDRFSAERTGGSVSTLTIQRTQQEDSAVYLCASSSRVSKNIQYFGAGTRLSVL.

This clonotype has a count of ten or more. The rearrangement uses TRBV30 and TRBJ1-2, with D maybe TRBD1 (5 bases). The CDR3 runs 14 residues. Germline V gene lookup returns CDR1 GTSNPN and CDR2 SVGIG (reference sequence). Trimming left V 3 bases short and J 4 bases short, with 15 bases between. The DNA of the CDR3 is TGTGCCTGGAGACCCTCGGCAGGGAGCTATGGCTACACCTTC. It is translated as CAWRPSAGSYGYTF.

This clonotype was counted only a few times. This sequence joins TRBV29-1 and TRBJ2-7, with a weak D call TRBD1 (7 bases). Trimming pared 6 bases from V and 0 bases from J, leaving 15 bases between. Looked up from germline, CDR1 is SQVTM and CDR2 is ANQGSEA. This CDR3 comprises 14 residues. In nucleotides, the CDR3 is TGCAGCGTGGCGGGACAGAGTGCCTCCTACGAGCAGTACTTC. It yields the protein CSVAGQSASYEQYF.

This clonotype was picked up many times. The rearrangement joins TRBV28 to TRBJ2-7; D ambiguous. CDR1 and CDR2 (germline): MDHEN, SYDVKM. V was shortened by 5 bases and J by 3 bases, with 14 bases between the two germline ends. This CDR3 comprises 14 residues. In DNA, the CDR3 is TGTGCCAGCAGTGACCGGGCCCTCCTCTACGAGCAGTACTTC. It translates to CASSDRALLYEQYF. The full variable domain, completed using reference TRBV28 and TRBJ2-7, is DVKVTQSSRYLVKRTGEKVFLECVQDMDHENMFWYRQDPGLGLRLIYFSYDVKMKEKGDIPEGYSVSREKKERFSLILESASTNQTSMYLCASSDRALLYEQYFGPGTRLTVT.

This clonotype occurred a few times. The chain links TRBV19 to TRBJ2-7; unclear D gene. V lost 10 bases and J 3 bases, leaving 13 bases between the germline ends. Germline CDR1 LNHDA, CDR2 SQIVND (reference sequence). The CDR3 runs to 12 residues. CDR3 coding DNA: TGTGCCACTGCCCCGGACGGCTACGAGCAGTACTTC. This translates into CATAPDGYEQYF.

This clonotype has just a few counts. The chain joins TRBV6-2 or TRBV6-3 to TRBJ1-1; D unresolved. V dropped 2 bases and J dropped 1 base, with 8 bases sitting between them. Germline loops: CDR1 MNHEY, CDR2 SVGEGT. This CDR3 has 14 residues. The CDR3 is CASSYRATNTEAFF. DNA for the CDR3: TGTGCCAGCAGTTACCGAGCCACGAACACTGAAGCTTTCTTT.

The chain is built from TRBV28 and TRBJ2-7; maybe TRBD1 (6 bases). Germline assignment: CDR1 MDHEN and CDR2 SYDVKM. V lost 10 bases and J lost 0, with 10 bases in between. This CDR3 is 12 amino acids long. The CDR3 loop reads CATRDTSYEQYF. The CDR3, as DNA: TGTGCCACTAGGGACACCTCCTACGAGCAGTACTTC.